Listed below are T cell receptor beta chains from one sample, sequenced in a study of shared clonotypes between healthy human individuals. TCRdb's copy holds only in-frame clones and misses some; the assay was immunoSEQ multiplex PCR. The profile shows some 500,000 clones, roughly three quarters of them singletons. Specimen: PBMCs. Receptors were obtained from a woman aged 40-49 years in good health. Some clones in this sample may be carry-over from other donors' samples. CDR3s include the opening cysteine and the closing phenylalanine or tryptophan. The order of the fields is CDR3 protein, CDR3 DNA, clone size, D gene, J gene, V gene, CDR3 length. D genes are given only for firm matches. Only part of the rows carry a size: once, few, many, or a class if the clone is expanded.

CASSSGPSLYGYTF	TGTGCCAGCAGTTCTGGCCCCTCCCTCTATGGCTACACCTTC	-	-	TRBJ1-2	TRBV28	14
CAIGTSGGNEQFF	TGTGCCATCGGGACTAGCGGGGGTAATGAGCAGTTCTTC	once	TRBD2	TRBJ2-1	TRBV10-3	13
CASRPSGGTYEQYF	TGCGCCAGCCGCCCTAGCGGAGGAACCTACGAGCAGTACTTC	-	TRBD2	TRBJ2-7	TRBV5-1	14
CASSPREFQETQYF	TGTGCCAGCAGTCCCAGGGAATTTCAAGAGACCCAGTACTTC	-	-	TRBJ2-5	TRBV27	14
CASSLVPPEQFF	TGTGCCAGCAGCTTAGTCCCTCCCGAGCAGTTCTTC	-	-	TRBJ2-1	TRBV7-9	12
CASSPTTGSNQPQHF	TGTGCCAGTAGTCCGACGACAGGGTCGAATCAGCCCCAGCATTTT	-	TRBD1	TRBJ1-5	TRBV19	15
CASTPKPGLDWGTQYF	TGCGCCAGCACCCCTAAACCGGGACTCGACTGGGGGACCCAGTACTTC	once	-	TRBJ2-5	TRBV5-1	16
CASSSGTSGYNEQFF	TGCGCCAGCAGCTCCGGGACTAGCGGGTACAATGAGCAGTTCTTC	-	TRBD2	TRBJ2-1	TRBV5-1	15
CASSGLVGDTEAFF	TGTGCCAGCAGTGGGTTGGTCGGGGATACTGAAGCTTTCTTT	-	-	TRBJ1-1	TRBV2	14
CASSQEGLRGETQYF	TGCGCCAGCAGCCAAGAGGGGCTACGGGGAGAGACCCAGTACTTC	many	-	TRBJ2-5	TRBV4-1	15
CASSPGTIYEKLFF	TGTGCCAGCAGCCCAGGGACGATTTACGAGAAACTGTTTTTT	-	-	TRBJ1-4	TRBV11-2	14
CASSRWTENTEAFF	TGTGCCAGCAGCCGATGGACAGAGAACACTGAAGCTTTCTTT	many	-	TRBJ1-1	TRBV11-2	14
CSVEIWGYEQYF	TGCAGCGTTGAAATCTGGGGATACGAGCAGTACTTC	-	-	TRBJ2-7	TRBV29-1	12
CASSLDRQTDEKLFF	TGTGCCAGCAGTTTGGATCGGCAGACTGATGAAAAACTGTTTTTT	-	-	TRBJ1-4	TRBV28	15
CASSQDRNYGYTF	TGTGCCAGCAGCCAAGATCGGAACTATGGCTACACCTTC	-	-	TRBJ1-2	TRBV14	13
CASGPRDRNYEQYF	TGTGCCAGCGGCCCCCGGGACAGAAACTACGAGCAGTACTTC	-	TRBD1	TRBJ2-7	TRBV6-5	14
CASSVVGRNTGELFF	TGTGCCAGCAGCGTAGTTGGCCGAAACACCGGGGAGCTGTTTTTT	few	-	TRBJ2-2	TRBV9	15
CASSLVGAENEQFF	TGTGCCAGCAGCTTAGTGGGGGCGGAAAATGAGCAGTTCTTC	-	-	TRBJ2-1	TRBV7-2	14
CASRPTGSRYETQYF	TGTGCCAGCAGACCAACAGGGAGTCGATACGAGACCCAGTACTTC	-	-	TRBJ2-5	TRBV6-6	15
CASSVVGSAMYNEQFF	TGTGCCAGCAGCGTAGTGGGGAGCGCAATGTACAATGAGCAGTTCTTC	-	-	TRBJ2-1	TRBV9	16
CASSLEAGSGNLEQFF	TGCGCCAGCAGCTTGGAGGCGGGGTCGGGTAATTTGGAGCAGTTCTTC	-	-	TRBJ2-1	TRBV5-1	16
CASSIEPGQGNYGYTF	TGTGCCAGCAGCATTGAACCGGGACAGGGCAACTATGGCTACACCTTC	-	TRBD1	TRBJ1-2	TRBV5-4	16
CASGKQGTHGYTF	TGTGCTAGTGGGAAACAGGGGACCCATGGCTACACCTTC	-	TRBD1	TRBJ1-2	TRBV12-5	13
CASSQAPPRRPSYEQYF	TGCGCCAGCAGCCAAGCCCCGCCACGGAGGCCATCCTACGAGCAGTACTTC	-	-	TRBJ2-7	TRBV4-1	17
CASSSLAPNTGELFF	TGTGCCAGCAGCTCACTAGCGCCAAACACCGGGGAGCTGTTTTTT	many	TRBD2	TRBJ2-2	TRBV7-9	15
CASSHPRGQAGNTIYF	TGTGCCAGCAGCCACCCCCGAGGACAGGCTGGAAACACCATATATTTT	-	TRBD1	TRBJ1-3	TRBV14	16
CAWSPGTGPYEQYF	TGTGCCTGGAGCCCCGGGACAGGGCCCTACGAGCAGTACTTC	-	TRBD1	TRBJ2-7	TRBV30	14
CASSMSRGPGYGYTF	TGTGCCAGTAGTATGAGCAGGGGGCCGGGCTATGGCTACACCTTC	-	TRBD1	TRBJ1-2	TRBV19	15
CATRNRDTEAFF	TGTGCCACTCGAAACAGGGACACTGAAGCTTTCTTT	-	-	TRBJ1-1	TRBV10-3	12
CSVALAGGSYEQYF	TGCAGCGTTGCCCTAGCGGGGGGCTCCTACGAGCAGTACTTC	many	TRBD2	TRBJ2-7	TRBV29-1	14
CASSEYGEGNQPQHF	TGTGCCAGCAGTGAATACGGAGAGGGCAATCAGCCCCAGCATTTT	-	-	TRBJ1-5	TRBV6-1	15
CASSKPGQGSYEQYF	TGTGCCAGCAGCAAACCGGGACAGGGCTCCTACGAGCAGTACTTC	-	TRBD1	TRBJ2-7	TRBV28	15
CASSPTSGTIYEQYF	TGCGCCAGCAGCCCGACTAGCGGGACGATCTACGAGCAGTACTTC	-	TRBD2	TRBJ2-7	TRBV5-1	15
CSVRGPGNTIYF	TGCAGCGTTAGGGGCCCTGGAAACACCATATATTTT	-	-	TRBJ1-3	TRBV29-1	12
CASGDTGELFF	TGTGCCAGCGGGGACACCGGGGAGCTGTTTTTT	once	-	TRBJ2-2	TRBV2	11
CASSQPQTGSYNYGYTF	TGCGCCAGCAGCCAGCCCCAAACAGGAAGCTACAACTATGGCTACACCTTC	-	-	TRBJ1-2	TRBV4-1	17
CAWEEGSPLHF	TGTGCCTGGGAAGAGGGATCACCCCTCCACTTT	-	-	TRBJ1-6	TRBV30	11
CAIESSGANVLTF	TGTGCCATCGAGAGCTCTGGGGCCAACGTCCTGACTTTC	few	-	TRBJ2-6	TRBV10-3	13
CASSSPTLPRQPQHF	TGTGCCAGCAGCTCCCCGACCCTGCCTCGGCAGCCCCAGCATTTT	-	-	TRBJ1-5	TRBV6-6	15
CASRQRTGSDTEAFF	TGCGCCAGCAGACAGAGGACAGGGTCAGACACTGAAGCTTTCTTT	-	TRBD1	TRBJ1-1	TRBV5-1	15
CASSSDRAGGLDKLYYEQYF	TGCGCCAGCAGCTCGGACAGGGCGGGTGGACTAGATAAACTCTACTACGAGCAGTACTTC	-	-	TRBJ2-7	TRBV5-1	20
CASSSSSTGELFF	TGTGCCAGCAGCTCTTCGAGCACCGGGGAGCTGTTTTTT	few	-	TRBJ2-2	TRBV7-9	13
CASSPIRGATGELFF	TGTGCCAGCTCACCAATAAGGGGTGCCACCGGGGAGCTGTTTTTT	-	-	TRBJ2-2	TRBV18	15
CAWSVQDYGYTF	TGTGCCTGGAGTGTACAGGACTATGGCTACACCTTC	-	-	TRBJ1-2	TRBV30	12
CASSFLGTGNEKLFF	TGTGCCAGCAGCTTCCTGGGGACAGGGAATGAAAAACTGTTTTTT	-	TRBD1	TRBJ1-4	TRBV5-8	15
CASSSARGYYGYTF	TGCGCCAGCAGCTCGGCTCGGGGTTACTATGGCTACACCTTC	-	-	TRBJ1-2	TRBV4-1	14
CASSRTLDEQFF	TGTGCCAGCAGCAGAACCTTGGATGAGCAGTTCTTC	-	-	TRBJ2-1	TRBV7-8	12
CASSQDWSGVQFF	TGCGCCAGCAGCCAAGACTGGAGTGGGGTGCAGTTCTTC	once	-	TRBJ2-1	TRBV4-1	13
CASSPISGGQFVEKLFF	TGTGCCAGCTCACCAATCTCAGGGGGGCAGTTCGTCGAAAAACTGTTTTTT	-	TRBD1	TRBJ1-4	TRBV18	17
CASRMPGRRGLDTQYF	TGTGCCAGCAGAATGCCGGGACGTAGGGGCCTAGATACGCAGTATTTT	-	-	TRBJ2-3	TRBV11-2	16
CASSLVRESEQYF	TGTGCCAGCAGCTTAGTGCGGGAGAGCGAGCAGTACTTC	-	TRBD2	TRBJ2-7	TRBV7-3	13
CASSLGSGTSGSYEQFF	TGCGCCAGCAGCTTGGGATCAGGGACTAGCGGGAGTTATGAGCAGTTCTTC	-	TRBD2	TRBJ2-1	TRBV5-1	17
CASSLPGQISGANVLTF	TGTGCCAGCAGCTTACCGGGACAGATTTCTGGGGCCAACGTCCTGACTTTC	many	TRBD1	TRBJ2-6	TRBV5-4	17